Each of the 15 T cell receptor beta chains below was sequenced from the same sample in a study of T cell responses to AZD1222 COVID-19 vaccine. Assay: immunoSEQ multiplex PCR; the TCRdb copy retains only in-frame clones and omits some. Of fewer than 120,000 clones listed, nearly 90% are singletons. The sample was peripheral blood, taken on day 0 of AZD1222 vaccination. The receptor source for this set is an adult in good health.

The chain recombines TRBV14 with TRBJ2-6; D not resolved. The CDR3 contains 18 residues. Trimming left V 0 bases short and J 4 bases short, with 16 bases between. Germline assignment: CDR1 SGHDN and CDR2 FVKESK. CDR3: CASSQEDWVYAGANVLTF. The CDR3 DNA reads as TGTGCCAGCAGCCAAGAAGACTGGGTGTACGCCGGGGCCAACGTCCTGACTTTC.

V and J are TRBV4-1 and TRBJ2-4; the match to TRBD2 covers 13 bases. Germline-derived CDR1 and CDR2 are MGHRA and YSYEKL. CDR3 length: 20 residues. With 0 bases clipped from V and 0 bases from J, the junction kept 8 bases outside the gene matches. The CDR3 spells CASSQERTSGGDLAKNIQYF. CDR3 in DNA: TGCGCCAGCAGCCAAGAACGGACTAGCGGGGGAGACCTAGCCAAAAACATTCAGTACTTC.

CDR3 coding DNA: TGTGCCAGCAGTTACTCGATCACAACGTGGCAAGAGACCCAGTACTTC. Residues: CASSYSITTWQETQYF. The J gene is TRBJ2-5, the V gene TRBV6-5; D uncertain. V was cut by 0 bases and J by 2 bases, with 13 bases left in between. CDR1 and CDR2 (germline): MNHEY, SVGAGI. This CDR3 is 16 amino acids long.

The chain joins TRBV24-1 to TRBJ1-6, with 7 bases matching TRBD1. The CDR3 sequence is 16 residues long. V was clipped by 5 bases and J by 5 bases; unmatched bases: 8. Germline V gene sequence: CDR1 KGHDR, CDR2 SFDVKD. The CDR3 region is CATSARQGFDNSPLHF. The CDR3 region has the DNA TGTGCCACCAGTGCGAGACAGGGTTTTGATAATTCACCCCTCCACTTT.

The chain uses TRBV3-1 (or the pseudogene TRBV3-2) and TRBJ1-6; no reliable D call. The CDR3 has 14 amino acids. Germline loops: CDR1 LGHDT, CDR2 YNNKEL (reference sequence). V was trimmed by 4 bases and J by 8 bases, leaving 12 bases between them. As DNA, the CDR3 is TGTGCCAGCAGCCCCCGCCGGCCTGATTCACCCCTCCACTTT. Translation: CASSPRRPDSPLHF.

CDR3 protein: CASSARSGGPYEQYF. The CDR3 DNA reads as TGCGCCAGCAGCGCCCGCTCCGGGGGCCCCTACGAGCAGTACTTC. The gene calls are TRBV5-1 and TRBJ2-7; either TRBD1 or TRBD2 may fit D (6 bases each). Trimming cost V 4 bases and J 2 bases, with 16 bases left between them. The germline gives CDR1 SGHRS, CDR2 YFSETQ. The CDR3 totals 15 residues.

The CDR3 is CASSLAGLAGVSYEQYF. DNA for the CDR3: TGTGCCAGCAGCTTAGCCGGACTAGCGGGAGTCTCCTACGAGCAGTACTTC. This chain connects TRBV11-1 to TRBJ2-7, with 13 bases that match TRBD2. CDR1 is SGHAT and CDR2 is FQDESV in the germline V gene (reference sequence). The CDR3 loop spans 17 amino acids. J gave up 0 bases and V 0 bases, and 2 bases lay outside the gene matches.

The genes are TRBV5-4 and TRBJ1-2; 7 bases are a match to TRBD1. The CDR3 is made up of 14 amino acids. V was pared by 4 bases and J by 5 bases, with 8 bases of the junction left unmatched. Germline loops: CDR1 SGHNT, CDR2 YYREEE (reference sequence). The CDR3 region has the DNA TGTGCCAGCAGCCGACAGGGTATTACGTATGGCTACACCTTC. Protein: CASSRQGITYGYTF.

V gene TRBV21-1 combines with J gene TRBJ2-4. TRBV21-1 is flagged as a pseudogene. The CDR3 extends over 11 amino acids. The CDR3 sequence: CASGPGNIQYF. The CDR3 DNA reads as TGTGCCAGCGGTCCTGGAAACATTCAGTACTTC.

This clone was detected once. J is TRBJ2-5 and V is TRBV2; possible D gene TRBD1, 6 bases. The CDR3 length is 13 residues. Germline CDR1 SNHLY, CDR2 FYNNEI. Trimming took 7 bases from V and 1 from J, leaving 10 bases between them. CDR3 sequence reads: CASIRGTQETQYF. The CDR3 nucleotides are TGTGCCAGCATTAGGGGGACCCAAGAGACCCAGTACTTC.

This clone was detected only a few times. V gene TRBV7-2 combines with J gene TRBJ1-1; D is perhaps TRBD1 (5 bases). The germline CDR1 and CDR2 sequences are SGHTA and FQGNSA. This CDR3 comprises 14 residues. With 1 base removed from V and 4 bases from J, the gap between germline ends came to 10 bases. CDR3 amino acids: CASSLGRAVTEAFF. CDR3 sequence (DNA): TGTGCCAGCAGCTTAGGCAGGGCGGTCACTGAAGCTTTCTTT.

J is TRBJ1-6 and V is TRBV30; 7 bases are shared with TRBD1. With V trimmed by 2 bases and J by 8 bases, 6 bases remained unmatched. Per germline, CDR1 GTSNPN and CDR2 SVGIG (reference sequence). This CDR3 has 14 residues. The CDR3 coding sequence is TGTGCCTGGAGTATCAGGCAGGGGGATTCACCCCTCCACTTT. This sequence encodes CAWSIRQGDSPLHF.

This clone was counted a few times. This chain uses TRBV7-2 with TRBJ2-1; D is unresolved. V dropped 1 base and J dropped 4 bases, with 11 bases sitting between them. Germline V CDR1 and CDR2: SGHTA, FQGNSA. The CDR3 spans 15 residues. The DNA of the CDR3 is TGTGCCAGCAGCTTAGGGTTCTGGCAGTACAATGAGCAGTTCTTC. Translation gives CASSLGFWQYNEQFF.

This chain uses TRBV5-1 with TRBJ2-5; perhaps TRBD1 as D (6 bases). Deletions cut 4 bases from V and 1 base from J, with 11 bases between. This CDR3 contains 14 residues. The germline V gene has CDR1 SGHRS and CDR2 YFSETQ. The CDR3 is CASSGGQAQETQYF. The CDR3 region has the DNA TGCGCCAGCAGCGGGGGACAAGCCCAAGAGACCCAGTACTTC.

The chain joins TRBV2 to TRBJ2-7, with 8 bases matching TRBD1. In germline, CDR1 is SNHLY, CDR2 FYNNEI. This CDR3 spans 15 amino acids. J was trimmed by 2 bases and V by 6 bases; bases with no gene match: 9. CDR3 in amino acids: CASRPGTGIAYEQYF. The CDR3 DNA follows: TGTGCCAGCAGGCCCGGGACAGGAATAGCCTACGAGCAGTACTTC.